This passage covers 20 T cell receptor beta chains from one sample sequenced in a study of blood T cell repertoires in COVID-19 (dated by TCRdb to 2018 to 2020). Libraries were built with the immunoSEQ multiplex PCR assay. Here the immuneACCESS table is served through TCRdb, limited to in-frame sequences with V and J called. Missing clones are a known gap in these copies; in checked studies unresolved V genes cover under half, and the rest lacks a known reason. In all, the sample holds under 350,000 clones, and around 87% of those were seen once. Together, the top ten hold roughly 1.3% of the sample. Sequencing was performed on peripheral blood. All receptors come from a man between 65 and 85 years old with acute or convalescent COVID-19.

J is TRBJ2-3 and V is TRBV11-3, with 7 bases identical to TRBD1. The CDR3 has 14 amino acids. CDR1 and CDR2 from the germline V gene are SGHNT and YENEEA. The V segment lost 4 bases and the J segment 2 bases; nucleotides outside the gene matches: 3. The CDR3 DNA sequence: TGTGCCAGCAGCTACAGGGGAGCCACAGATACGCAGTATTTT. This sequence encodes CASSYRGATDTQYF.

V gene TRBV12-3 or TRBV12-4 combines with J gene TRBJ1-5; D remains ambiguous. V lost 3 bases and J 7 bases, leaving 10 bases between the germline ends. This CDR3 spans 13 amino acids. The CDR3 DNA sequence: TGTGCCAGCAGTTTGGTCCAGCGGCAGCCCCAGCATTTT. Residues: CASSLVQRQPQHF.

The V gene is TRBV7-2, the J gene TRBJ1-3, with 9 bases identical to TRBD1. CDR1 SGHTA and CDR2 FQGNSA come from the germline V gene. Trimming at V came to 2 bases and at J to 0 bases, leaving 8 bases not matched to a gene. CDR3 length: 18 amino acids. CDR3 nucleotides: TGTGCCAGCAGCTTATCCGGGACAGGGACGTACTCTGGAAACACCATATATTTT. It translates to CASSLSGTGTYSGNTIYF.

This chain links TRBV5-6 with TRBJ2-5; D gene unclear. Germline lookup yields CDR1 SGHDT and CDR2 YYEEEE. The CDR3 runs 15 residues. The germline V and J ends were trimmed by 5 bases and 0 bases, with 14 bases remaining between them. Here the CDR3 DNA reads TGTGCCAGCAGGAAACAGACCGAGTACCAAGAGACCCAGTACTTC. Residues: CASRKQTEYQETQYF.

The chain carries TRBV18 and TRBJ1-6, with 7 bases identical to TRBD1. V was pared by 6 bases and J by 3 bases, with 2 bases of the junction left unmatched. Germline-derived CDR1 and CDR2 are KGHSH and LQKENI. This CDR3 spans 14 amino acids. CDR3 DNA sequence: TGTGCCAGCTCGGGGGACAGCTATAATTCACCCCTCCACTTT. Translating gives CASSGDSYNSPLHF. Full variable domain (rest looked up from reference TRBV18 and TRBJ1-6): NAGVMQNPRHLVRRRGQEARLRCSPMKGHSHVYWYRQLPEEGLKFMVYLQKENIIDESGMPKERFSAEFPKEGPSILRIQQVVRGDSAAYFCASSGDSYNSPLHFGNGTRLTVT.

This chain joins TRBV28 and TRBJ2-7; D unresolved. V lost 5 bases to trimming and J lost 9 bases, with 14 bases between them. This CDR3 has 12 residues. Looked up from germline, CDR1 is MDHEN and CDR2 is SYDVKM. The CDR3 here is CASSRTQTRQYF. The CDR3 DNA is TGTGCCAGCAGTCGCACCCAGACTCGGCAGTACTTC.

This chain connects TRBV7-2 to TRBJ1-6; 7 bases fit TRBD1. Germline CDR1 reads SGHTA; CDR2 reads FQGNSA. The trim removed 3 bases at V and 6 bases at J, leaving 8 bases unmatched. The CDR3 contains 16 residues. The CDR3 here is CASSLDRSVANSPLHF. The CDR3 bases are TGTGCCAGCAGCTTGGACAGGTCGGTCGCTAATTCACCCCTCCACTTT.

This clone was recorded at least ten times. The chain employs TRBV7-2 and TRBJ2-3; D is undetermined. The CDR3 loop spans 15 amino acids. Germline CDR1 and CDR2: SGHTA and FQGNSA. The V gene lost 1 base and the J gene lost 0 bases, with 8 bases spanning the gap. The CDR3, as DNA: TGTGCCAGCAGCTTAGGAGCGTCTAGCACAGATACGCAGTATTTT. Its protein is CASSLGASSTDTQYF.

This clone was picked up one time. The chain employs TRBV6-5 and TRBJ1-4; 8 positions match TRBD1. V was pared by 7 bases and J by 8 bases, with 9 bases of the junction left unmatched. The germline gives CDR1 MNHEY, CDR2 SVGAGI. There are 14 residues in the CDR3. CDR3 residues: CASMKDRVGEKLFF. CDR3 sequence (DNA): TGTGCCAGCATGAAGGACAGGGTGGGAGAAAAACTGTTTTTT.

This rearrangement joins TRBV4-1 to TRBJ1-1; 8 positions match TRBD1. CDR1 and CDR2 from the germline V gene are MGHRA and YSYEKL. V dropped 5 bases and J dropped 1; count of bases not matched to a gene: 6. This CDR3 is built from 15 residues. The CDR3 region is CASSSTGQGNTEAFF. As DNA, the CDR3 is TGCGCCAGCAGCTCCACCGGACAGGGGAACACTGAAGCTTTCTTT.

This clone was counted a few times. The chain combines TRBV5-1 with TRBJ2-2; 7 nucleotides match TRBD2. The CDR3 contains 15 residues. Losses at the gene ends were 4 bases for V and 0 bases for J; bases not matched to a gene: 3. The germline V gene encodes CDR1 SGHRS and CDR2 YFSETQ. The CDR3 region is CASSASGTNTGELFF. The CDR3 DNA sequence: TGCGCCAGCAGCGCTAGCGGAACGAACACCGGGGAGCTGTTTTTT.

The CDR3 loop is CASSARQATYEQYF. CDR3 nucleotide sequence: TGTGCCAGCAGCGCGCGACAGGCCACCTACGAGCAGTACTTC. This chain uses TRBV7-2 with TRBJ2-7, with a possible D match to TRBD1 (6 bases). Trimming removed 5 bases at V and 2 bases at J, with 13 bases between. The CDR3 sequence is 14 residues long. The V gene's germline CDR1 is SGHTA and CDR2 FQGNSA.

In its sample, this clone was seen a few times. This chain uses TRBV18 with TRBJ1-2, with D tentatively TRBD1 (5 bases). CDR1 is KGHSH and CDR2 is LQKENI in the germline V gene. V gave up 3 bases and J gave up 6 bases, with 11 bases separating them. The CDR3 sequence is 13 residues long. CDR3 coding DNA: TGTGCCAGCTCACCTTCCATACAGGATGGCTACACCTTC. It specifies CASSPSIQDGYTF.

The V call is TRBV27, the J call TRBJ1-2; tentative D call: TRBD1 (6 bases). The CDR3 sequence is 17 residues long. Germline CDR1 reads MNHEY; CDR2 reads SMNVEV (reference sequence). The V end was cut by 0 bases, the J end by 3 bases, with 17 bases between. CDR3 coding DNA: TGTGCCAGCAGTTTATCGCCAGGGGCCCCTAGGGACTATGGCTACACCTTC. This gives the protein CASSLSPGAPRDYGYTF.

V and J are TRBV5-5 and TRBJ2-1, with 7 nucleotides matching TRBD1. J gave up 6 bases and V 5 bases, and 11 bases lay outside the gene matches. The CDR3 is made up of 15 amino acids. The V gene's germline CDR1 is SGHKS and CDR2 YYEKEE (reference sequence). This CDR3 reads CASSRGQSHSNEQFF. The CDR3 DNA reads TGTGCCAGCAGTCGGGGACAGTCGCATAGCAATGAGCAGTTCTTC.

J is TRBJ1-1 and V is TRBV3-1 (or the pseudogene TRBV3-2); unclear D gene. From germline, CDR1 is LGHDT and CDR2 YNNKEL (reference sequence). V lost 1 base, J lost 7 bases, and 13 bases lay in between. The CDR3 runs to 14 residues. The CDR3 DNA is TGTGCCAGCAGCCAAGTTTCCTCCCGGGGTGAAGCTTTCTTT. Translating it yields CASSQVSSRGEAFF.

The rearrangement uses TRBV9 and TRBJ2-7, with a possible D match to TRBD1 (7 bases). V lost 0 bases to trimming and J lost 3 bases, with 13 bases between them. Germline values: CDR1 SGDLS, CDR2 YYNGEE. The CDR3 length is 15 residues. CDR3 bases: TGTGCCAGCAGCGTAGGAGGAGGGGGCGTCTACGAGCAGTACTTC. Protein product: CASSVGGGGVYEQYF.

This clone was found a few times. This rearrangement joins TRBV19 to TRBJ1-6, with 9 positions matching TRBD1. The germline gives CDR1 LNHDA, CDR2 SQIVND (reference sequence). V lost 8 bases, J lost 10 bases, and 6 bases stayed unmatched. This CDR3 is built from 13 residues. CDR3 region: CASGDRVDSPLHF. CDR3 DNA sequence: TGTGCCAGTGGGGACAGGGTTGACTCACCCCTCCACTTT. The full variable domain, completed using reference TRBV19 and TRBJ1-6, is DGGITQSPKYLFRKEGQNVTLSCEQNLNHDAMYWYRQDPGQGLRLIYYSQIVNDFQKGDIAEGYSVSREKKESFPLTVTSAQKNPTAFYLCASGDRVDSPLHFGNGTRLTVT.

V gene TRBV24-1 combines with J gene TRBJ1-1, with 8 positions matching TRBD1. The junction had 10 bases not matched to a gene; V was cut back by 8 bases and J by 3 bases. The germline CDR1 and CDR2 sequences are KGHDR and SFDVKD. CDR3 size: 15 residues. CDR3 in DNA: TGTGCCACCATCTCGCAGGGGGCGCGGGACACTGAAGCTTTCTTT. Translated: CATISQGARDTEAFF.

This clone has a single count. Other DNA sequences in the sample encode the same CDR3. V and J are TRBV4-3 and TRBJ1-1; D perhaps matches TRBD1 (5 bases). Germline V lookup: CDR1 LGHNA, CDR2 YSLEER. This CDR3 spans 14 amino acids. V was pared by 2 bases and J by 4 bases, with 11 bases between. This chain's CDR3 is CASSQTGGGTEAFF. CDR3 sequence (DNA): TGCGCCAGCAGCCAAACCGGGGGGGGCACTGAAGCTTTCTTT.